This TCR beta chain was captured in a study of beta chain features in type 1 diabetes. Study observations and caveats: Junctions at VDJ sites from type 1 diabetes patients had fewer insertions and more deletions. Researchers reported that naive, central memory and Treg TCRB repertoires appeared more similar in patients than in healthy donors.

This clone was seen more than once but under ten times. Its antigen remains unknown. Expressed TCRB transcripts got sequenced, as all isolated RNA was reverse transcribed. The assay was immunoSEQ multiplex PCR, and TCRdb's table has in-frame clones only and misses some. This repertoire shows around 140,000 clones, over 8% found once; its top ten account for nearly 0.65%. Sequences were obtained from central memory CD4+ T cells from blood. This TCR was sampled from a woman in her thirties or forties in good health.

The CDR3 nucleotides read TGTGCCAGCAGCTTAGTGGGGGGTTGGAGCCTGAACACTGAAGCTTTCTTT. This sequence encodes CASSLVGGWSLNTEAFF. The rearrangement joins TRBV7-8 to TRBJ1-1; perhaps TRBD1 as D (5 bases). The CDR3 runs to 17 residues. With 1 base removed from V and 0 bases from J, the gap between germline ends came to 15 bases. Germline CDR1 and CDR2: SGHVS and FQNEAQ.